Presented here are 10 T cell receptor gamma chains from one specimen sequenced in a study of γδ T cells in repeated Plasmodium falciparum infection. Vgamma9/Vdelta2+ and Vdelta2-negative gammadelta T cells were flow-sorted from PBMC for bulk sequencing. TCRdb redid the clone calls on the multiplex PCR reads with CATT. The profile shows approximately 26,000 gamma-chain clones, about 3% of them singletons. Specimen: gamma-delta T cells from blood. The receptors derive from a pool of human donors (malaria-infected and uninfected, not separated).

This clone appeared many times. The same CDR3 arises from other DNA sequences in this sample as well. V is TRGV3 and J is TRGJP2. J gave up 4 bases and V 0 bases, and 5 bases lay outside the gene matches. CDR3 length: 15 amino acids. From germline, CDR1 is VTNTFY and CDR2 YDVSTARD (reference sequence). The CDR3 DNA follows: TGTGCCACCTGGGACAGGTTAGCTAGTGATTGGATCAAGACGTTT. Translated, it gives CATWDRLASDWIKTF.

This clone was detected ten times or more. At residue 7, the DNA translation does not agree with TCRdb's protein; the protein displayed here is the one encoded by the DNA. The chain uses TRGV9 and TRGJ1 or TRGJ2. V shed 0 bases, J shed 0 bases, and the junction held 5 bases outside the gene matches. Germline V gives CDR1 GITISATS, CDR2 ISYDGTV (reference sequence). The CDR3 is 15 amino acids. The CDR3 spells CALWEVRRNYYKKLF. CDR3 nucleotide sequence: TGTGCCTTGTGGGAGGTGCGTCGGAATTATTATAAGAAACTCTTT.

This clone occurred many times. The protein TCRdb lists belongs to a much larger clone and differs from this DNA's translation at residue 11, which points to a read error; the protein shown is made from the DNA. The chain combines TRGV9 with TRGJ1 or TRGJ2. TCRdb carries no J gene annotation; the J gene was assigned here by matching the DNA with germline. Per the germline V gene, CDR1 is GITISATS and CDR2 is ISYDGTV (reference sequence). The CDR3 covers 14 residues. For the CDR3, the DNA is TGTGCCTTGTGGGAGGGGGCTAGTTATTATGAGAAACTCTTT. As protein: CALWEGASYYEKLF.

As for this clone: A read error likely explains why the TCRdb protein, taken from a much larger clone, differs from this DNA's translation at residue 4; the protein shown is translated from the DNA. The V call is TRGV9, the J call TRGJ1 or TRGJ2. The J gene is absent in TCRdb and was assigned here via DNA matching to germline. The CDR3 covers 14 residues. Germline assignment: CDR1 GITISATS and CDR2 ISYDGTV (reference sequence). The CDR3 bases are TGTGCCTTGCGGGAGGTGCCTTCGTATTATAAGAAACTCTTT. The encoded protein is CALREVPSYYKKLF.

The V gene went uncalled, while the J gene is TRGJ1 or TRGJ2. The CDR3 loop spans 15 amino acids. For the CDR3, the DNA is TGTGCCACCTGGGACGGGCTTCTATGCTATTATAAGAAACTCTTT. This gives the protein CATWDGLLCYYKKLF.

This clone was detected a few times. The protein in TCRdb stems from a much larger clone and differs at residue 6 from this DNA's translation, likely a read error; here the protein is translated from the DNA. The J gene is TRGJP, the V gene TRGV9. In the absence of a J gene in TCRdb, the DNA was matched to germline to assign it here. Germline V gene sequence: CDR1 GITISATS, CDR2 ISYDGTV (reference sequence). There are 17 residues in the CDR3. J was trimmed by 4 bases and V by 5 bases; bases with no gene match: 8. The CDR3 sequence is CALWVILQELGKKIKVF. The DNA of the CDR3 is TGTGCCTTGTGGGTAATCCTCCAAGAGTTGGGCAAAAAAATCAAGGTATTT.

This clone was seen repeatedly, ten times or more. The CDR3: CALWGNNKKLF. CDR3 in DNA: TGTGCCTTGTGGGGAAATAATAAGAAACTCTTT. The gene calls are TRGV9 and TRGJ1 or TRGJ2. Losses at the gene ends were 5 bases for V and 8 bases for J; bases not matched to a gene: 6. From germline, CDR1 is GITISATS and CDR2 ISYDGTV (reference sequence). This CDR3 is built from 11 residues.

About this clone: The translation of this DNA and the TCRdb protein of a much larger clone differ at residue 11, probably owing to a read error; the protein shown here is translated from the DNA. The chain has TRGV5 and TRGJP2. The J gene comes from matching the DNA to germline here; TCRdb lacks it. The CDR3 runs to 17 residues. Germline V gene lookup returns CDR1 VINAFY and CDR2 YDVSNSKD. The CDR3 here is CATWDRPGIGRDWIKTF. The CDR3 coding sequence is TGTGCCACCTGGGACAGGCCAGGGATTGGTAGAGATTGGATCAAGACGTTT.

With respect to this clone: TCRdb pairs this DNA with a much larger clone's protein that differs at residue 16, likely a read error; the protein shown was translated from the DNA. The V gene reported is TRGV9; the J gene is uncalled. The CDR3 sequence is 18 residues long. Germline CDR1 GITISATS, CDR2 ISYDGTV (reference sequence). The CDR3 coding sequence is TGTGCCTTGTGGGAGGTGGGCTCTCAAGAGTTGGGCAAAAAAATCAGGGTATTT. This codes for CALWEVGSQELGKKIRVF.

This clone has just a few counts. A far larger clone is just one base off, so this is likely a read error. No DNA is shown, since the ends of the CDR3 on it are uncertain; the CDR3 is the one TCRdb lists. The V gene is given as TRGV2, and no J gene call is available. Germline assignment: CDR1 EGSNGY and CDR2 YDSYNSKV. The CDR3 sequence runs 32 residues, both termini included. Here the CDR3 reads CATWDGRRIIRNSLAVEQHLLSQVSIGRIQHF.